The T cell receptor (beta chain) described here comes from a study of T-cell reconstitution after alpha-beta-depleted transplantation in children. The CDR3 is 15 residues long. Germline V gene sequence: CDR1 DFQATT, CDR2 SNEGSKA (reference sequence). Deletions cut 6 bases from V and 3 bases from J, with 18 bases between. Unique molecular identifiers featured in how the TCRbeta library was prepared. MiXCR, applied by TCRdb to the PCR reads, yields one record per CDR3 protein. This table holds roughly 200,000 distinct CDR3 sequences, around 7% found once. Many counts were recorded for this clonotype. This chain uses TRBV20-1 with TRBJ2-1; D possibly corresponds to TRBD2 (7 bases). The sequences come from PBMCs from the stem cell graft donor, collected from the stem cell graft. The source of this sequence is a human donor who donated a stem cell graft to a child with Wiskott-Aldrich syndrome. In DNA, the CDR3 is TGCAGTGCCCCCAAGGGGGGAGGGAGCTACAATGAGCAGTTCTTC. Its protein product is CSAPKGGGSYNEQFF.